This TCR beta chain was captured in a study of blood T cell repertoires in COVID-19. The protocol was immunoSEQ multiplex PCR, while the TCRdb copy is restricted to in-frame clones and leaves out a portion. The sample holds some 400,000 clones; 75% to 90% are singletons and the top ten take about 1.1%. The CDR3 length is 13 residues. The germline V and J ends were trimmed by 4 bases and 2 bases, with 7 bases remaining between them. Germline V gene sequence: CDR1 SGHTA, CDR2 FQGTGA. Researchers sorted participants into cohorts using their self-reported clinical history. Sequenced material: PBMCs or T cells enriched from blood (not recorded which). This chain connects TRBV7-3 to TRBJ2-3, with no clear D. The sequence came from a man aged 30 to 39 who had recovered from COVID-19. The CDR3 loop is CASSSTPTDTQYF. The CDR3 DNA is TGTGCCAGCAGCTCTACTCCCACAGATACGCAGTATTTT.